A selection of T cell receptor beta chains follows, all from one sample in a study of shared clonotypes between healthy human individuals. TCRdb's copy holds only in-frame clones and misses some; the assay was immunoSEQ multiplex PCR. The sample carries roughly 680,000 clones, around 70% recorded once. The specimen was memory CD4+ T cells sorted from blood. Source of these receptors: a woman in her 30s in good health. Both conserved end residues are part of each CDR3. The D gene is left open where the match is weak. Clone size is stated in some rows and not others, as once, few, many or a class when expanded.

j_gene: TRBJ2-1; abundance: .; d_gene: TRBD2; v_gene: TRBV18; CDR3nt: TGTGCCAGCTCTCGTCAGCGGGAGATAGGAAATGAGCAGTTCTTC; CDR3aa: CASSRQREIGNEQFF
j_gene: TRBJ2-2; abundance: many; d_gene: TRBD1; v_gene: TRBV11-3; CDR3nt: TGTGCCAGCAGCTCCGGGACAGCGTTTACCGGGGAGCTGTTTTTT; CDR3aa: CASSSGTAFTGELFF
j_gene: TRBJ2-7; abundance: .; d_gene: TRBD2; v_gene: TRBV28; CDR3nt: TGTGCCAGCACCCCGGTAGCGGGACTCTCCTACGAGCAGTACTTC; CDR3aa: CASTPVAGLSYEQYF
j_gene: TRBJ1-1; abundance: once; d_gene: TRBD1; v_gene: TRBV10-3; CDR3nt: TGTGCCATCAGTGAGTCGGGGACAGGGGTGGAAACTGAAGCTTTCTTT; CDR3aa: CAISESGTGVETEAFF
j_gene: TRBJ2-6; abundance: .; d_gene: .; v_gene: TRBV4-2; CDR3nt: TGTGCCAGCAGCCAAGAAAGGGCAGCCTCTGGGGCCAACGTCCTGACTTTC; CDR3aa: CASSQERAASGANVLTF
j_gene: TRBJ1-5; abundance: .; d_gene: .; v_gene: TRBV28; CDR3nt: TGTGCCAGCAGTTTATCCGGGGTGGGGTATAGCAATCAGCCCCAGCATTTT; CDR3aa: CASSLSGVGYSNQPQHF
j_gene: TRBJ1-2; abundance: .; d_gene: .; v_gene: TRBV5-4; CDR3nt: TGTGCCAGCAGCCCGATATCCCTGGGGGTACGCCATGGCTACACCTTC; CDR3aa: CASSPISLGVRHGYTF
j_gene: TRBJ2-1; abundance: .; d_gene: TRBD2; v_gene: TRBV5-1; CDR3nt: TGCGCCAGCAGCCTCGGACGGACTAGCGGGAGAGCGGTGAATGAGCAGTTCTTC; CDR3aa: CASSLGRTSGRAVNEQFF
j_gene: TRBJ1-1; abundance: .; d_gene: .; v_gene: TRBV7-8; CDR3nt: TGTGCCAGCAGGGACGATCAGGGTCGCGGCACTGAAGCTTTCTTT; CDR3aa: CASRDDQGRGTEAFF
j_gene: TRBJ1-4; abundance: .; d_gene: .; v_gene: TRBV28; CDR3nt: TGTGCCAGCAAGGTCGCCCAAGAAAAACTGTTTTTT; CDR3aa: CASKVAQEKLFF
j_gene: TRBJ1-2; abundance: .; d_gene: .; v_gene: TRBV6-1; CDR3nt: TGTGCCAGCACGTCTGGGGGGATGCGCTACACCTTC; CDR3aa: CASTSGGMRYTF
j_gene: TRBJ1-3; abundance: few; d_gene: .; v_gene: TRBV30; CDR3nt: TGTGCCTGGACTACTAAACAGAGCTCTGGAAACACCATATATTTT; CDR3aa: CAWTTKQSSGNTIYF
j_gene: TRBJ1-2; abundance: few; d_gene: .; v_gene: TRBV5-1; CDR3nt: TGCGCCAGCAGCTTGGATGGAGGGTGGAGTGGCTACACCTTC; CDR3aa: CASSLDGGWSGYTF
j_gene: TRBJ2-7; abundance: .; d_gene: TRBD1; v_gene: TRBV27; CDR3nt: TGTGCCAGCAGTTACAGGGGCAGCTCCTACGAGCAGTACTTC; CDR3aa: CASSYRGSSYEQYF
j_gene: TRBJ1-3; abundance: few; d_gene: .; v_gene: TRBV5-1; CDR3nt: TGCGCCAGCAGCTCCGACCAAAACACCATATATTTT; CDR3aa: CASSSDQNTIYF
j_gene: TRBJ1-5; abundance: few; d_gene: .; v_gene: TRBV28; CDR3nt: TGTGCCAGCAGTCCTCCCACGGGACCACTCCATTTT; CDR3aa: CASSPPTGPLHF
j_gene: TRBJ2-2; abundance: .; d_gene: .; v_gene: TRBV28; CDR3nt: TGTGCCAGCAGCCGGAGCAATACCGGGGAGCTGTTTTTT; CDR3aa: CASSRSNTGELFF
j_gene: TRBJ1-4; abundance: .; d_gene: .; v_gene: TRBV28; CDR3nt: TGTGCCAGCAGATCGGGGGGCGAAGCAACTAATGAAAAACTGTTTTTT; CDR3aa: CASRSGGEATNEKLFF
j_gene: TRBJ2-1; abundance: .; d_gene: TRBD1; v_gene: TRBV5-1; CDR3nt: TGCGCCAGCAGCTTGGCCGGACAGGTACAGTTCTTC; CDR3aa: CASSLAGQVQFF
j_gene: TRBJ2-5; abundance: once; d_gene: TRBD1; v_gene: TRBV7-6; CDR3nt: TGTGCCAGCAGCATCCCTCGACAGGGGGAGACCCAGTACTTC; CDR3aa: CASSIPRQGETQYF
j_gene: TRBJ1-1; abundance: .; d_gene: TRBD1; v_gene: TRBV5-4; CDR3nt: TGTGCCAGCAGCACCGGACAGGGGGACACTGAAGCTTTCTTT; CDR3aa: CASSTGQGDTEAFF
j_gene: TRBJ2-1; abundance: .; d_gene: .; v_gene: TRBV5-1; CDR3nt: TGCGCCAGCAGCTTGGACGAGCGGCCTTTCTTC; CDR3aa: CASSLDERPFF
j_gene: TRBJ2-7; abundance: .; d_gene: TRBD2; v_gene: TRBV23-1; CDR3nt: TGCGCCAGCAGTCCTCCGCTAGCGGGACTCGAGCAGTACTTC; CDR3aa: CASSPPLAGLEQYF
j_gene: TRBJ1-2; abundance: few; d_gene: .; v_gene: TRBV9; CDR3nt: TGTGCCAGCACCCGGACTAACTATGGCTACACCTTC; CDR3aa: CASTRTNYGYTF
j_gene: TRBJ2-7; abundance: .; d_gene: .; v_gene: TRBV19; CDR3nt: TGTGCCAGTAGTAGAAGACGTGGTTTGGGGGGCGAGCAGTACTTC; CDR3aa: CASSRRRGLGGEQYF
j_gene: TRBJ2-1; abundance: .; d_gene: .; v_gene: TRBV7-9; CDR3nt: TGTGCCAGCAGCCGAAACAGTGGCTCCTACAATGAGCAGTTCTTC; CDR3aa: CASSRNSGSYNEQFF
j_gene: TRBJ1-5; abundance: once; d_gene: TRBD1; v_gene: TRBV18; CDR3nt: TGTGCCAGCTCAAACAGGGGGTCCAATCAGCCCCAGCATTTT; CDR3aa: CASSNRGSNQPQHF
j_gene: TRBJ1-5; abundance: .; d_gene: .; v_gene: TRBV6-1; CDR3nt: TGTGCCAGCAGTGGGGCAGGAAGTTATAGCAATCAGCCCCAGCATTTT; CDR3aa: CASSGAGSYSNQPQHF
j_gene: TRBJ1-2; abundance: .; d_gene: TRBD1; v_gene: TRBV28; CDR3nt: TGTGCCAGCAGAACACAGGGGGCTGACTATGGCTACACCTTC; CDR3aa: CASRTQGADYGYTF
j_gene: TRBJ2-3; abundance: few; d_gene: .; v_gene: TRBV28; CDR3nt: TGTGCCAGCAGAGCCACAGATACGCAGTATTTT; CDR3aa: CASRATDTQYF
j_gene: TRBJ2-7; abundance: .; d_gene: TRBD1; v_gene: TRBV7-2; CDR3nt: TGTGCCAGCAGCCTTTCCGGGACAGCCTACGAGCAGTACTTC; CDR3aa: CASSLSGTAYEQYF
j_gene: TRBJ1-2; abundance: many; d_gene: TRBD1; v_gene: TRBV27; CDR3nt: TGTGCCAGCAGTTTATCGGTGGCAGGGGGCTACTATGGCTACACCTTC; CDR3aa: CASSLSVAGGYYGYTF
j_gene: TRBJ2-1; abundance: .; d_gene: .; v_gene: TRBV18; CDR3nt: TGTGCCAGCTCACCGGACAGCGCATATGAGCAGTTCTTC; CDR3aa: CASSPDSAYEQFF
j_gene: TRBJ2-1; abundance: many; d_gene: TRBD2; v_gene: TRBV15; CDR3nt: TGTGCCACCAGGTCTGCAGCGGGGCCTACCCATGAGCAGTTCTTC; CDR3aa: CATRSAAGPTHEQFF
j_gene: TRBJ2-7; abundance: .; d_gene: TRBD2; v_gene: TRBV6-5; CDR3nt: TGTGCCAGCAGTTACATGACGACTAGCGGGAGCTACGAGCAGTACTTC; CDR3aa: CASSYMTTSGSYEQYF
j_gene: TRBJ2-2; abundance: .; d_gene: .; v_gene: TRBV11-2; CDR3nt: TGTGCCAGCAACCCAACCGACAAGGGGGGGACCGGGGAGCTGTTTTTT; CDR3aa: CASNPTDKGGTGELFF
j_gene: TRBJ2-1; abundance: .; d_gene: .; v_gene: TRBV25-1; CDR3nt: TGTGCCAGCAGTGATGGGAGCAATGAGCAGTTCTTC; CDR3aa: CASSDGSNEQFF
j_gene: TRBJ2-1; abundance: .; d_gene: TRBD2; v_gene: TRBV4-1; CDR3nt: TGCGCCAGCAGCCAAGGACTAGCGGGAGGGGAGCAGTTCTTC; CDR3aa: CASSQGLAGGEQFF
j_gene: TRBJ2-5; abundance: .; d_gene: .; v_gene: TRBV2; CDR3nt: TGTGCCAGCAAGGACTATTTTCTTGAGACCCAGTACTTC; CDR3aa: CASKDYFLETQYF
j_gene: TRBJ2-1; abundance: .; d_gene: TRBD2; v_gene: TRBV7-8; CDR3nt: TGTGCCAGCAGTTCCGGGACTAGCGGCTCCTACAATGAGCAGTTCTTC; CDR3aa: CASSSGTSGSYNEQFF
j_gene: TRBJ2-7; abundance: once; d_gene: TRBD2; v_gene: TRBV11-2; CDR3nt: TGTGCCAGCAGCTTAGAGACTAGCGGGACCTACGAGCAGTACTTC; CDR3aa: CASSLETSGTYEQYF
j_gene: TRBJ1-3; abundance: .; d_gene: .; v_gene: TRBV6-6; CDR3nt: TGTGCCAGCAGTATCCAGGGACTGAACTCTGGAAACACCATATATTTT; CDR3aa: CASSIQGLNSGNTIYF
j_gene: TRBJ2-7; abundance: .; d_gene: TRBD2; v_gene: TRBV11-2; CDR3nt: TGTGCCACCAGACTAGCGGGAGCTAGTGAGCAGTACTTC; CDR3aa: CATRLAGASEQYF
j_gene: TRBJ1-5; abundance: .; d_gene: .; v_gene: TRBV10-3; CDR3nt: TGTGCCACCCAGCACGACGGGAATCAGCCCCAGCATTTT; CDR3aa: CATQHDGNQPQHF
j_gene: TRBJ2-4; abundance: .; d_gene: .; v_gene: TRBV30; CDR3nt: TGTGCCTGGAGTGTACCAGGGGCTCAGCGGAACATTCAGTACTTC; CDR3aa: CAWSVPGAQRNIQYF
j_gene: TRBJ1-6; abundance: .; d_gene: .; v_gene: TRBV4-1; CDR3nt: TGCGCCACCCGGGGGGGCAGCTCCTATAATTCACCCCTCCACTTT; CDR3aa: CATRGGSSYNSPLHF
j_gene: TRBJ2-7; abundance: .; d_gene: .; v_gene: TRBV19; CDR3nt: TGTGCCAGTAAGCTTCGGCTAGATTTGCTCGAGCAGTACTTC; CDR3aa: CASKLRLDLLEQYF
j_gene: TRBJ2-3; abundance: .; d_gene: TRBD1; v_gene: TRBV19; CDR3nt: TGTGCCAGCTCGGAACGACAGGGATGGACAGATACGCAGTATTTT; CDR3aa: CASSERQGWTDTQYF
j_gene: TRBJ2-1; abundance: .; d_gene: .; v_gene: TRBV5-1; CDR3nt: TGCGCCAGCAGCCCGGGGCCACGCGAAACTAGGACTCAGCAGTTCTTC; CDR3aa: CASSPGPRETRTQQFF
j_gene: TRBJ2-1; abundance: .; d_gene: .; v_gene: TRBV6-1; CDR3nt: TGTGCCAGCCAAACTCATGGGCTTGAGCAGTTCTTC; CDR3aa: CASQTHGLEQFF
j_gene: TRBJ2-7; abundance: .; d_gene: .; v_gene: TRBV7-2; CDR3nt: TGTGCCAGCAGCCCCCGGACAGCCCCCTACGAGCAGTACTTC; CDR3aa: CASSPRTAPYEQYF
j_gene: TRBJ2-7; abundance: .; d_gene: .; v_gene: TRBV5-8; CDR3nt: TGTGCCAGCAGTGGGCGCTGGGACCCCTACGAGCAGTACTTC; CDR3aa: CASSGRWDPYEQYF
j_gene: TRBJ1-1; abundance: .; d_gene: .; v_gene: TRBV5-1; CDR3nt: TGCGCCAGCAGCTTTTTGGGGGCTAACACTGAAGCTTTCTTT; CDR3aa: CASSFLGANTEAFF